The table lists the clone carrying this T cell receptor beta chain with a few counts. Its antigen is not known. The identical CDR3 is also encoded by other nucleotide sequences in the sample. This entry is derived from a study of shared clonotypes between healthy human individuals. About the research overall: Donors had three CD4 naive, three CD4 memory, two CD8 naive and one CD8 memory plate apiece. General study results and limits: The naive CD4 repertoires of a handful of donors were compared, and roughly 5.1% of clonotypes were shared.

CDR1 and CDR2 (germline): MDHEN, SYDVKM. Deletions cut 2 bases from V and 2 bases from J, with 4 bases between. The CDR3 loop spans 12 amino acids. Naive-designated CD8 cells lacked CD45RO, were positively enriched for CCR7, and omitted terminally differentiated effector memory CD45RA+ cells. Deep-level settings were used for running the assay. Sequencing was performed with immunoSEQ multiplex PCR; in TCRdb, only in-frame clones are kept and a portion is missing. The sample includes about 2 million clones, about 95% of them seen just once. The genes are TRBV28 and TRBJ2-7; D ambiguous. The TCR was taken from a man younger than 35 in good health. The sequencing input was naive CD8+ T cells sorted from blood. CDR3 amino acids: CASSLPPYEQYF. In DNA form, the CDR3 reads TGTGCCAGCAGTTTACCGCCCTACGAGCAGTACTTC.